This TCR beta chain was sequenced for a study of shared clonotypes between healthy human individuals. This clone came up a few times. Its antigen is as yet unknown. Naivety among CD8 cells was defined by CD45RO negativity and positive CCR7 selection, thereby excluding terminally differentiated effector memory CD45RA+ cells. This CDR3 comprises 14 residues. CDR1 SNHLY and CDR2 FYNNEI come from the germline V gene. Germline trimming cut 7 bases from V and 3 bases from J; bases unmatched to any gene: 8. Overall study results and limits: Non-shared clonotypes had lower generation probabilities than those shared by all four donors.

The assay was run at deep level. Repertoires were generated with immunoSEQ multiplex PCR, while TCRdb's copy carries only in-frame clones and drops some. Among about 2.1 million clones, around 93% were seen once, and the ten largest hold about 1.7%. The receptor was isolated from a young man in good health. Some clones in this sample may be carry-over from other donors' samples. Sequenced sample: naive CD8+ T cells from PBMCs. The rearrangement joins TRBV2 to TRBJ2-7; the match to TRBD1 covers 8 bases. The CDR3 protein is CASNTGGRHYEQYF. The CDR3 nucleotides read TGTGCCAGCAATACAGGGGGACGTCACTACGAGCAGTACTTC.